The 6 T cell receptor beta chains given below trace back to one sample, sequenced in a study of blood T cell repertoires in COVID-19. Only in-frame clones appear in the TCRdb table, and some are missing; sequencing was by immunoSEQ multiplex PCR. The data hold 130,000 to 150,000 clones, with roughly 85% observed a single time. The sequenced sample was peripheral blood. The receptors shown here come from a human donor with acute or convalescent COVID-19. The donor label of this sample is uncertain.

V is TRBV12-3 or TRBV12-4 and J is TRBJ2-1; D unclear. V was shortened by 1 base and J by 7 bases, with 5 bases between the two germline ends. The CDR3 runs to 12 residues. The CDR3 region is CASSLDPNEQFF. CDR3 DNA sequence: TGTGCCAGCAGTTTAGATCCAAATGAGCAGTTCTTC.

The DNA of the CDR3 is TGTGCCAGTAGTGCAAGCTTCCAAGAGACCCAGTACTTC. As protein: CASSASFQETQYF. The genes are TRBV19 and TRBJ2-5; D remains ambiguous. CDR3 length equals 13 residues. Germline CDR1 is LNHDA and CDR2 is SQIVND (reference sequence). V was trimmed by 5 bases and J by 1 base, leaving 8 bases between them.

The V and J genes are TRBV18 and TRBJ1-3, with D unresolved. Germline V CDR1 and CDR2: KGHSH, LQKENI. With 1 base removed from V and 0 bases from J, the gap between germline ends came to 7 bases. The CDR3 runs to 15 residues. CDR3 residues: CASSPRQDSGNTIYF. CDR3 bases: TGTGCCAGCTCACCACGGCAGGACTCTGGAAACACCATATATTTT.

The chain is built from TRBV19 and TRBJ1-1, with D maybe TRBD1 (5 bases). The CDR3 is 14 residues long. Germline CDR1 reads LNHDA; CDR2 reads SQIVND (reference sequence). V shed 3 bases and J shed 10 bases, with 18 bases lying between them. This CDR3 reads CASSMRGLGGGAFF. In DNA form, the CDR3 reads TGTGCCAGTAGTATGAGGGGTTTGGGCGGGGGAGCTTTCTTT.

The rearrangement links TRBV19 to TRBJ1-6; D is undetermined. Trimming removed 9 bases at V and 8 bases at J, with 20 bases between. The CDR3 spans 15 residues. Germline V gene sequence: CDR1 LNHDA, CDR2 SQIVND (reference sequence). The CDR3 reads CASAAQAADDSPLHF. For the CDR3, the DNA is TGTGCCAGCGCCGCTCAGGCAGCAGACGATTCACCCCTCCACTTT.

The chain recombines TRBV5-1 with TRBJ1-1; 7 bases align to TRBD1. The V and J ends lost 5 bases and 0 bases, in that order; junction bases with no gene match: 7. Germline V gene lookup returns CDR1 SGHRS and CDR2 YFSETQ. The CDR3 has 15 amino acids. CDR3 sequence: CASSLTTGMNTEAFF. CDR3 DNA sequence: TGCGCCAGCAGTTTGACGACAGGGATGAACACTGAAGCTTTCTTT. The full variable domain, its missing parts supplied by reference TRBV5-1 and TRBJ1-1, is KAGVTQTPRYLIKTRGQQVTLSCSPISGHRSVSWYQQTPGQGLQFLFEYFSETQRNKGNFPGRFSGRQFSNSRSEMNVSTLELGDSALYLCASSLTTGMNTEAFFGQGTRLTVV.